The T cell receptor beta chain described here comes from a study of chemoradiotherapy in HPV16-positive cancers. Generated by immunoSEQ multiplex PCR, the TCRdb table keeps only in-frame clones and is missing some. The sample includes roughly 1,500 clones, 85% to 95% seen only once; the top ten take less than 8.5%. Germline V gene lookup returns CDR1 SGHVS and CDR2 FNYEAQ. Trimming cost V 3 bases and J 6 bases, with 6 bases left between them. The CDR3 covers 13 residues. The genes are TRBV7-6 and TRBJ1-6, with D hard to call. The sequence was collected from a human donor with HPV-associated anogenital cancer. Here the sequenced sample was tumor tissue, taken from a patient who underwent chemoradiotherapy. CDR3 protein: CASSFTSNSPLHF. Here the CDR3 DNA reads TGTGCCAGCAGCTTTACGAGTAATTCACCCCTCCACTTT.